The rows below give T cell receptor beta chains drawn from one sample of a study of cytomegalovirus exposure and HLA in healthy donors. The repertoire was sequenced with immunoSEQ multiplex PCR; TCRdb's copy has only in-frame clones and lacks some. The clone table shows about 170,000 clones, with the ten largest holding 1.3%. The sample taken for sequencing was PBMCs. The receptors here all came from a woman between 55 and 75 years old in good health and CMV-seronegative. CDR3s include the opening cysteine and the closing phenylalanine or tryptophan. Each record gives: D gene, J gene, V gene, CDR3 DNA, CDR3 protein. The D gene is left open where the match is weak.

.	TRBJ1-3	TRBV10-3	TGTGCCATCAGTGAGTCGGGGGGTGGCGGAAACACCATATATTTT	CAISESGGGGNTIYF
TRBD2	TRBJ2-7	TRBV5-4	TGTGCCAGCAGCTTTAGCGGGAGGGCCAACAGCTACGAGCAGTACTTC	CASSFSGRANSYEQYF
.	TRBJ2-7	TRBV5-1	TGCGCCAGCACCCGGATGGGGGGTCCCTACGAGCAGTACTTC	CASTRMGGPYEQYF
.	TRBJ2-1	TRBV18	TGTGCCAGCTCGTCTTCCAATGAGCAGTTCTTC	CASSSSNEQFF
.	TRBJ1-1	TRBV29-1	TGCAGCGTCCGGACGGGGGTGGCTGAAGCTTTCTTT	CSVRTGVAEAFF
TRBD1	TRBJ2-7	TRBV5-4	TGTGCCAGCAGCTTCCGGACAGGATACGAGCAGTACTTC	CASSFRTGYEQYF
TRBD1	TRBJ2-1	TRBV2	TGTGCCAGCGGAGGGACAGGGGCGCAGAATGAGCAGTTCTTC	CASGGTGAQNEQFF
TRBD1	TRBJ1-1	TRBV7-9	TGTGCCAGCAGCCCGTGGACAGGGGCGACTGAAGCTTTCTTT	CASSPWTGATEAFF
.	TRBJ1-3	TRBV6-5	TGTGCCAGCAGTTACTCGATTGGGCACTCTGGAAACACCATATATTTT	CASSYSIGHSGNTIYF
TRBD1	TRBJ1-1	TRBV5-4	TGTGCCAGCAAAAGGACAGGGGAGGGCACTGAAGCTTTCTTT	CASKRTGEGTEAFF
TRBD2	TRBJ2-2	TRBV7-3	TGTGCCAGCAGCTTAATGGCGGCGAGCGGGAAGAACACCGGGGAGCTGTTTTTT	CASSLMAASGKNTGELFF
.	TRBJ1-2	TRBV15	TGTGCCACCAGCAGAGATCAGGGTGTTTATGGCTACACCTTC	CATSRDQGVYGYTF
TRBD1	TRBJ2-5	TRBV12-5	TGTGCTAGTGGAGTCGACAGGGTCTGGGGACAAGAGACCCAGTACTTC	CASGVDRVWGQETQYF
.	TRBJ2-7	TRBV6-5	TGTGCCAGCAGTTACGTAGGTCTCGGGGGCTACGAGCAGTACTTC	CASSYVGLGGYEQYF
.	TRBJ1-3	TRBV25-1	TGTGCCAGCAGTGAATTCGGGGGAGACAGATTCTCTGGAAACACCATATATTTT	CASSEFGGDRFSGNTIYF
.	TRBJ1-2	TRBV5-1	TGCGCCAGCAGCTCCTCCTATAACTATGGCTACACCTTC	CASSSSYNYGYTF
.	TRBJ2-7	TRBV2	TGTGCCAGCAACGGACCTCAGGGGAGATGGGAGCAGTACTTC	CASNGPQGRWEQYF
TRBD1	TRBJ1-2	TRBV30	TGTGCCTGGAGTAGGCCGTCAGGGGGCGACTATGGCTACACCTTC	CAWSRPSGGDYGYTF
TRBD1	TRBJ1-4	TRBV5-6	TGTGCCAGCAGCAAGGGGACAGCTGCAACTAATGAAAAACTGTTTTTT	CASSKGTAATNEKLFF
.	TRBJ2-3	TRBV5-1	TGCGCCAGCAGCTTGGGCGGGGCTAGCACAGATACGCAGTATTTT	CASSLGGASTDTQYF
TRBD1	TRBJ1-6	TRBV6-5	TGTGCCAGCAGTTATTTTTTAAATACAGGGGGATCACCCCTCCACTTT	CASSYFLNTGGSPLHF
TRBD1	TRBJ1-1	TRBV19	TGTGCCAGTAGGGGACAGCCGAACACTGAAGCTTTCTTT	CASRGQPNTEAFF
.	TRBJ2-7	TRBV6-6	TGTGCCAGCAGTTACTCGCTACAGGACCCTTCCTACGAGCAGTACTTC	CASSYSLQDPSYEQYF
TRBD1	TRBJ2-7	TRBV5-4	TGTGCCAGCAGCGTTACAGGGGCAACCTCCTACGAGCAGTACTTC	CASSVTGATSYEQYF
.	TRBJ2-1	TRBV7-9	TGTGCCAGCAGCTTTGTAGCAATTACTGACAATGAGCAGTTCTTC	CASSFVAITDNEQFF
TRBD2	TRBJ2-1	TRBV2	TGTGCCAGCAGTGAAGCAGGTAGGAGCGGGAGGCCGCTAGGCGGGTTCTTC	CASSEAGRSGRPLGGFF
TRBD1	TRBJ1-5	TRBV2	TGTGCCAGCAGGGTTCGGGACAGGGGTGGTCATCAGCCCCAGCATTTT	CASRVRDRGGHQPQHF
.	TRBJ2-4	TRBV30	TGTGCCTGGACCACAGGACCGAACCTAGCCAAAAACATTCAGTACTTC	CAWTTGPNLAKNIQYF
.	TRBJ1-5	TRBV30	TGTGCCTGGAGTGAGGGACAAATCAATCAGCCCCAGCATTTT	CAWSEGQINQPQHF
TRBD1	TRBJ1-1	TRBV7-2	TGTGCCAGCGGGACAGGGATGAACACTGAAGCTTTCTTT	CASGTGMNTEAFF
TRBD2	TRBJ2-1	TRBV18	TGTGCCAGCTCACCATTTTGGACTAGCGGGATCGGAATCCGCAATGAGCAGTTCTTC	CASSPFWTSGIGIRNEQFF
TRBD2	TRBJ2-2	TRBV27	TGTGCCAGCACCCTACTAGCGGGGTTGAACACCGGGGAGCTGTTTTTT	CASTLLAGLNTGELFF